A single sample is the source of the 26 T cell receptor beta chains below, sequenced in a study of T-cell reconstitution after alpha-beta-depleted transplantation in children. For TCRbeta, the library was prepared with unique molecular identifiers. TCRdb recomputed calls from the PCR reads with MiXCR, one row per CDR3 protein. Found here are about 610,000 distinct CDR3 sequences, around 27% of them singletons; the top ten hold approximately 39%. This specimen was PBMCs, taken before TCRalphabeta/CD19-depleted stem cell transplant. The receptors were gathered from a boy in the first two years of life with Wiskott-Aldrich syndrome, due to receive a stem cell transplant.

The rearrangement uses TRBV3-1 and TRBJ1-5, with D possibly TRBD1 on 6 matching bases. The CDR3 consists of 13 residues. Germline assignment: CDR1 LGHDT and CDR2 YNNKEL (reference sequence). Trimming left V 3 bases short and J 7 bases short, with 10 bases between. CDR3 in amino acids: CASSQGAWQPQHF. The DNA for the CDR3 is TGTGCCAGCAGCCAGGGGGCTTGGCAGCCCCAGCATTTT.

This clonotype turned up a few times. This chain uses TRBV15 with TRBJ2-6; D assignment may be TRBD1 or TRBD2 (6 bases each). Trimming removed 0 bases from V and 2 bases from J, with 17 bases in between. Germline V gives CDR1 LNHNV, CDR2 YYDKDF (reference sequence). The CDR3 spans 19 residues. The CDR3 protein is CATSREVDRLGTGANVLTF. The CDR3 nucleotides read TGTGCCACCAGCAGAGAAGTGGACAGACTAGGGACTGGGGCCAACGTCCTGACTTTC.

This chain joins TRBV12-3 or TRBV12-4 and TRBJ2-5, with 7 positions matching TRBD1. Trimming cost V 7 bases and J 5 bases; bases outside gene matches: 10. The CDR3 loop spans 14 amino acids. The CDR3 sequence is CASTPTGIVETQYF. For the CDR3, the DNA is TGTGCCAGCACCCCGACAGGGATTGTGGAGACCCAGTACTTC.

The chain employs TRBV18 and TRBJ1-4; TRBD1 might be the D (5 bases). Germline-derived CDR1 and CDR2 are KGHSH and LQKENI. This CDR3 has 13 residues. V was shortened by 7 bases and J by 4 bases, with 10 bases between the two germline ends. CDR3 region: CASLGDFNEKLFF. Written as DNA, the CDR3 is TGTGCCAGCTTGGGGGACTTTAATGAAAAACTGTTTTTT.

This clonotype appeared a few times. The gene calls are TRBV20-1 and TRBJ2-7, with D tentatively TRBD2 (6 bases). The CDR3 consists of 20 residues. V shed 0 bases and J shed 0 bases, with 27 bases lying between them. Germline assignment: CDR1 DFQATT and CDR2 SNEGSKA (reference sequence). CDR3 sequence reads: CSARDNPQTPKTRFSYEQYF. The CDR3 coding sequence is TGCAGTGCTAGAGATAATCCCCAGACTCCTAAGACTAGATTCTCCTACGAGCAGTACTTC.

This clonotype occurred many times. The rearrangement uses TRBV5-1 and TRBJ2-5; TRBD2 aligns across 15 bases. The CDR3 loop spans 17 amino acids. Germline V gene lookup returns CDR1 SGHRS and CDR2 YFSETQ. J gave up 2 bases and V 3 bases, and 5 bases lay outside the gene matches. The CDR3 nucleotides read TGCGCCAGCAGCTGGGGACTAGCGGGAGGAGTTCAAGAGACCCAGTACTTC. This codes for CASSWGLAGGVQETQYF.

The gene calls are TRBV10-3 and TRBJ2-1, with 14 positions matching TRBD2. The CDR3 runs to 18 residues. Germline CDR1 and CDR2: ENHRY and SYGVKD. V dropped 9 bases and J dropped 7; count of bases not matched to a gene: 17. The CDR3 nucleotides are TGTGCCATTTCAAGAATACCGGGACTAGCGGGAGATCCAAATGAGCAGTTCTTC. Translation gives CAISRIPGLAGDPNEQFF.

This clonotype was observed a few times. V gene TRBV5-8 combines with J gene TRBJ2-5; possibly TRBD1 for D (5 bases). Per germline, CDR1 SGHTS and CDR2 YDEGEE. V was clipped by 2 bases and J by 7 bases, with 15 bases between them. The CDR3 totals 14 residues. Written as DNA, the CDR3 is TGTGCCAGCAGCTTCAGACAGCCCAGGCTGACCCAGTACTTC. This encodes CASSFRQPRLTQYF.

J is TRBJ2-7 and V is TRBV10-2; TRBD2 is a possible D gene (6 bases). Germline-derived CDR1 and CDR2 are WSHSY and SAAADI. The CDR3 is 12 residues long. Trimming took off 10 bases at V and 7 bases at J, with 17 bases between the two ends. The CDR3 reads CAMARERREQYF. CDR3 DNA: TGCGCCATGGCCCGGGAGAGGCGGGAGCAGTACTTC.

J is TRBJ2-2 and V is TRBV14, with D maybe TRBD1 (6 bases). CDR3 length: 16 amino acids. Germline V gene data show CDR1 as SGHDN and CDR2 as FVKESK. V was pared by 4 bases and J by 4 bases, with 16 bases between. The CDR3 nucleotides are TGTGCCAGCAGCCCTTTTAGGACAGCGTCCACCGGGGAGCTGTTTTTT. This translates into CASSPFRTASTGELFF.

Here the CDR3 reads CAISTRTGVDTEAFF. Written as DNA, the CDR3 is TGTGCCATCAGTACGAGGACAGGGGTTGACACTGAAGCTTTCTTT. V and J are TRBV10-3 and TRBJ1-1, with TRBD1 matching 9 bases. With V trimmed by 5 bases and J by 3 bases, 7 bases remained unmatched. Germline V lookup: CDR1 ENHRY, CDR2 SYGVKD. The CDR3 runs 15 residues.

This clonotype was observed a few times. The V gene is TRBV4-1, the J gene TRBJ1-1; D gene unclear. Germline CDR1 is MGHRA and CDR2 is YSYEKL. This CDR3 comprises 14 residues. The germline V and J ends were trimmed by 2 bases and 5 bases, with 12 bases remaining between them. The CDR3 sequence is CASSQPLRVTEAFF. CDR3 bases: TGCGCCAGCAGCCAACCCCTTCGAGTGACTGAAGCTTTCTTT.

This clonotype was found once. The rearrangement links TRBV4-1 to TRBJ1-3, with TRBD1 matching over 7 bases. Looked up from germline, CDR1 is MGHRA and CDR2 is YSYEKL. This CDR3 contains 20 residues. The V gene end was trimmed by 0 bases and the J gene end by 0 bases; junction bases not matched to a gene: 14. The CDR3 sequence: CASSQEMDRRLLVSGNTIYF. CDR3 DNA sequence: TGCGCCAGCAGCCAAGAAATGGACAGGCGCCTCCTTGTCTCTGGAAACACCATATATTTT.

The chain has TRBV20-1 and TRBJ1-2; 10 positions agree with TRBD1. Per the germline V gene, CDR1 is DFQATT and CDR2 is SNEGSKA (reference sequence). This CDR3 contains 13 residues. V shed 5 bases, J shed 7 bases, and the junction held 7 bases outside the gene matches. This CDR3 reads CSADRQGASGYTF. The CDR3 nucleotides read TGCAGTGCTGATCGACAGGGGGCGTCTGGCTACACCTTC.

In this sample, this clonotype turned up a few times. The chain recombines TRBV6-5 with TRBJ1-5; the match to TRBD1 covers 8 bases. Trimming at V came to 0 bases and at J to 9 bases, leaving 7 bases not matched to a gene. The CDR3 spans 15 residues. Germline values: CDR1 MNHEY, CDR2 SVGAGI. The CDR3 DNA reads TGTGCCAGCAGTTACTCGAGGCAGGGGGCATGGCCCCAGCATTTT. Translated: CASSYSRQGAWPQHF.

Only a few counts were recorded for this clonotype. The chain employs TRBV20-1 and TRBJ2-5; 11 nucleotides align to TRBD2. This CDR3 contains 15 residues. Germline CDR1 DFQATT, CDR2 SNEGSKA (reference sequence). The J segment lost 5 bases and the V segment lost 6 bases, leaving 11 bases of the junction unmatched. CDR3 in DNA: TGCAGTGCCCCTCCACTAGCGGGAGCCGTCGAGACCCAGTACTTC. This codes for CSAPPLAGAVETQYF.

A few counts support this clonotype. The DNA of the CDR3 is TGTGCCATCAGTGGGGCTAGCGAAGAGACCCAGTACTTC. Its translation is CAISGASEETQYF. V gene TRBV10-3 combines with J gene TRBJ2-5; TRBD2 is a possible D gene (6 bases). The V end was cut by 4 bases, the J end by 3 bases, with 9 bases between. Germline CDR1 is ENHRY and CDR2 is SYGVKD. CDR3 length equals 13 residues.

The genes are TRBV5-1 and TRBJ2-7; 9 nucleotides line up with TRBD2. Germline CDR1 SGHRS, CDR2 YFSETQ. This CDR3 comprises 14 residues. Losses at the gene ends were 5 bases for V and 4 bases for J; bases not matched to a gene: 7. In DNA form, the CDR3 reads TGCGCCAGCAGACTTAGCGGGAGTGCATACGAGCAGTACTTC. Translated: CASRLSGSAYEQYF.

The genes are TRBV30 and TRBJ2-1, with D tentatively TRBD2 (5 bases). Trimming took off 2 bases at V and 8 bases at J, with 10 bases between the two ends. The length of the CDR3 is 12 residues. From germline, CDR1 is GTSNPN and CDR2 SVGIG (reference sequence). The CDR3 nucleotides read TGTGCCTGGAGTCGGGGTTTCGATGAGCAGTTCTTC. This sequence encodes CAWSRGFDEQFF.

The CDR3 region is CSVGVGAKNIQYF. Written as DNA, the CDR3 is TGCAGCGTTGGGGTCGGAGCCAAAAACATTCAGTACTTC. This chain links TRBV29-1 with TRBJ2-4; D is unresolved. CDR1 is SQVTM, CDR2 ANQGSEA, per germline. V lost 4 bases and J lost 0, with 7 bases in between. This CDR3 spans 13 amino acids.

The genes are TRBV5-1 and TRBJ2-3; D remains ambiguous. Germline V gene lookup returns CDR1 SGHRS and CDR2 YFSETQ. This CDR3 has 14 amino acids. V lost 2 bases, J lost 2 bases, and 9 bases lay in between. The DNA for the CDR3 is TGCGCCAGCAGCTTAGTAGGAAACACAGATACGCAGTATTTT. It encodes CASSLVGNTDTQYF.

V gene TRBV12-3 or TRBV12-4 combines with J gene TRBJ2-1; D is possibly TRBD2 (5 bases). The CDR3 runs to 15 residues. Trimming took 3 bases from V and 0 from J, leaving 9 bases between them. As DNA, the CDR3 is TGTGCCAGCAGTTTTCTCAGCGGCTCCTACAATGAGCAGTTCTTC. It is translated as CASSFLSGSYNEQFF.

The V gene is TRBV20-1, the J gene TRBJ1-2; tentatively, D is TRBD1 (5 bases). Germline CDR1 reads DFQATT; CDR2 reads SNEGSKA (reference sequence). Trimming left V 5 bases short and J 8 bases short, with 18 bases between. CDR3 size: 13 residues. CDR3 nucleotide sequence: TGCAGTGCTCCGGAGGGACCGCCCCGCGGCTACACCTTC. Its protein product is CSAPEGPPRGYTF.

The chain uses TRBV12-3 or TRBV12-4 and TRBJ1-6; D is unclear. Trimming stripped 5 bases from V and 4 bases from J, with 9 bases between. CDR3 length: 14 amino acids. Here the CDR3 DNA reads TGTGCCAGCAGTCCTACCGGGTATAATTCACCCCTCCACTTT. It is translated as CASSPTGYNSPLHF.

The gene calls are TRBV10-3 and TRBJ2-1; 7 bases are a match to TRBD2. Trimming cost V 7 bases and J 0 bases; bases outside gene matches: 6. The CDR3 totals 15 residues. CDR1 is ENHRY, CDR2 SYGVKD, per germline. CDR3 region: CAINSGGSSYNEQFF. The CDR3 bases are TGTGCCATCAACTCTGGCGGGAGCTCCTACAATGAGCAGTTCTTC.

This clonotype was seen a handful of times. V is TRBV5-1 and J is TRBJ2-5; a possible D gene is TRBD1 (5 bases). Trimming cost V 2 bases and J 1 base, with 9 bases left between them. Germline CDR1 is SGHRS and CDR2 is YFSETQ. CDR3 length equals 14 residues. CDR3 loop: CASSLQDRQETQYF. The CDR3 nucleotides read TGCGCCAGCAGCTTACAGGACCGCCAAGAGACCCAGTACTTC.